This TCR beta chain was documented in a study of vaccination effects on CD4 cells after COVID-19. Turning to the study itself: It was a median of 72 days after the second dose that post-vaccine samples were obtained.

Germline CDR1 SEHNR, CDR2 FQNEAQ (reference sequence). The CDR3 loop spans 12 amino acids. The V end was cut by 11 bases, the J end by 4 bases, with 14 bases between. Only a few counts were recorded for this clone. No antigen is known for it. Viral peptide pool expansion of antigen-specific CD4+ T cells preceded sequencing in the ViraFEST assay. Following 10 days of culture, CD4+ T cells were isolated. Each participant received a vaccine that was either BNT162b2 or mRNA-1273, given as two doses. The data were produced by immunoSEQ multiplex PCR, yet TCRdb's version contains in-frame clones alone and is incomplete. The data show approximately 74,000 clones, more than 60% seen once.

The rearrangement links TRBV7-9 to TRBJ1-1, with unresolved D. Material: CD4+ T cells from PBMCs cultured with HCoV-OC43 spike peptides, obtained after COVID-19 vaccination. The subset denotes: HCoV-OC43 spike overlapping peptide pool stimulation. This sequence originates from a human donor who received a COVID-19 vaccine. As DNA, the CDR3 is TGTGCCTCATCGGGAGGTCTCACTGAAGCTTTCTTT. Its translation is CASSGGLTEAFF.